The T cell receptor beta chain described here comes from a study of identical twins. Study results and limitations: Within monozygotic twins, out-of-frame TCR alpha sharing was underestimated by the models. Clonotypes of the beta chain that were abundant in cord blood carried fewer insertions (memory repertoires showed none).

To note about this clonotype: Its antigen remains unknown.

TCRdb re-derived calls from the 5' RACE reads in MiXCR, one entry per CDR3 protein. The sample comprises 1.5 million to 2 million distinct CDR3 sequences, under 35% of which are singletons, and less than 0.35% rests with the top ten. Germline-derived CDR1 and CDR2 are KGHSH and LQKENI. Between the trimmed V and J ends, which lost 0 bases and 3 bases, there was a span of 7 bases. This CDR3 region has 14 residues. In every case, the donor was a healthy Caucasian. Material: cord blood. The chain links TRBV18 to TRBJ2-3; D is ambiguous. The clonotype comes from a newborn girl in good health. In nucleotides, the CDR3 is TGTGCCAGCTCACCACCAGGGTGGACAGATACGCAGTATTTT. Encoded protein: CASSPPGWTDTQYF.